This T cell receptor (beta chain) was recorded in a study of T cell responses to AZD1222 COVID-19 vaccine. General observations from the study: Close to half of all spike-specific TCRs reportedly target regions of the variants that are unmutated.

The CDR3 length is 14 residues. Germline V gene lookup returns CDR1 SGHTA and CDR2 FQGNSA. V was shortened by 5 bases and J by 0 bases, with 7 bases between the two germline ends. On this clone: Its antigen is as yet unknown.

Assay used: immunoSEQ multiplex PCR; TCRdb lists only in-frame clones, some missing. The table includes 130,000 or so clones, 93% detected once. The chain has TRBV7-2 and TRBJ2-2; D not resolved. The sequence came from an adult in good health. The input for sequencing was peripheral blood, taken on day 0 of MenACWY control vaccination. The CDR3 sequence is CASSPQANTGELFF. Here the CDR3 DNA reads TGTGCCAGCAGCCCTCAAGCGAACACCGGGGAGCTGTTTTTT.